This is a list of T cell receptor beta chains from one sample in a study of graft-versus-host responses after intestinal transplantation. Clones were sequenced by immunoSEQ multiplex PCR, and TCRdb holds only the in-frame ones, with some missing. Among around 87,000 clones listed, under 95% were seen once. Their antigen targets remain unknown. This sample comprised unstimulated CD8+ T cells sorted from spleen or lymph node cells, obtained before transplant. The receptor set was obtained from a human donor who was the organ donor for an intestinal transplant. CDR3s include the opening cysteine and the closing phenylalanine or tryptophan. The D gene is left open where the match is weak. The size of a clone is reported for some rows only, either as once, few or many, or as a class for expanded clones.

CDR3: CASIGRTSSSYNEQFF; DNA: TGTGCCAGCATAGGTAGGACATCGAGCTCCTACAATGAGCAGTTCTTC; J: TRBJ2-1; V: TRBV2; D: .; size: .
CDR3: CASSIARGNEQFF; DNA: TGTGCCAGTAGTATAGCCAGGGGCAATGAGCAGTTCTTC; J: TRBJ2-1; V: TRBV19; D: .; size: .
CDR3: CANVMTGQETQYF; DNA: TGTGCCAACGTCATGACAGGGCAAGAGACCCAGTACTTC; J: TRBJ2-5; V: TRBV5-8; D: TRBD1; size: .
CDR3: CASSITAAVGEKLFF; DNA: TGTGCCAGTAGTATAACGGCAGCCGTCGGGGAAAAACTGTTTTTT; J: TRBJ1-4; V: TRBV19; D: .; size: .
CDR3: CASSVSGGEGYEQYF; DNA: TGTGCCAGCAGCGTCAGCGGTGGGGAGGGATACGAGCAGTACTTC; J: TRBJ2-7; V: TRBV9; D: TRBD2; size: .
CDR3: CASSHSQSGNEQFF; DNA: TGTGCCAGCAGCCACAGTCAGAGTGGAAATGAGCAGTTCTTC; J: TRBJ2-1; V: TRBV7-3; D: .; size: .
CDR3: CASSQDGRNYGYTF; DNA: TGTGCCAGCAGCCAAGACGGCAGGAACTATGGCTACACCTTC; J: TRBJ1-2; V: TRBV4-2; D: .; size: .
CDR3: CSVLGQGIYGYTF; DNA: TGCAGCGTTCTGGGACAGGGGATCTATGGCTACACCTTC; J: TRBJ1-2; V: TRBV29-1; D: TRBD1; size: .
CDR3: CASSRYIQFNYGYTF; DNA: TGTGCCAGCAGCCGCTATATACAGTTCAACTATGGCTACACCTTC; J: TRBJ1-2; V: TRBV28; D: .; size: .
CDR3: CASSLSWGAEAFF; DNA: TGTGCCAGCAGCTTAAGTTGGGGCGCTGAAGCTTTCTTT; J: TRBJ1-1; V: TRBV7-3; D: .; size: .
CDR3: CASSLGGQSTDTQYF; DNA: TGCGCCAGCAGCTTGGGTGGGCAGAGCACAGATACGCAGTATTTT; J: TRBJ2-3; V: TRBV5-1; D: .; size: .
CDR3: CASSYGGAVNEQFF; DNA: TGTGCCAGCAGTTACGGGGGGGCCGTAAATGAGCAGTTCTTC; J: TRBJ2-1; V: TRBV27; D: TRBD2; size: few
CDR3: CASSSKGLAGGSYEQYF; DNA: TGTGCCAGCAGCTCAAAGGGACTAGCGGGGGGCTCCTACGAGCAGTACTTC; J: TRBJ2-7; V: TRBV27; D: TRBD2; size: .
CDR3: CASSSDWPRETQYF; DNA: TGTGCCAGCAGCTCCGACTGGCCAAGGGAGACCCAGTACTTC; J: TRBJ2-5; V: TRBV7-2; D: .; size: .